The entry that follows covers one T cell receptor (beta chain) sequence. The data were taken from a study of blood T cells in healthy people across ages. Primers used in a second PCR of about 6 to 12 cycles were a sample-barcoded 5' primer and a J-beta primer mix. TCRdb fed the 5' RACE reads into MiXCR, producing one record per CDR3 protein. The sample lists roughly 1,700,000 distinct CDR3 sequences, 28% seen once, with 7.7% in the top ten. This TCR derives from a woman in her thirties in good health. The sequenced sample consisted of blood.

This CDR3 is CASSSPGLAGITDTQYF. The DNA for the CDR3 is TGTGCCAGTAGTTCCCCGGGACTAGCGGGGATCACAGATACGCAGTATTTT. The gene calls are TRBV19 and TRBJ2-3, with 13 bases matching TRBD2. Germline loops: CDR1 LNHDA, CDR2 SQIVND (reference sequence). The junction had 7 bases not matched to a gene; V was cut back by 5 bases and J by 2 bases. This CDR3 is 17 amino acids long.